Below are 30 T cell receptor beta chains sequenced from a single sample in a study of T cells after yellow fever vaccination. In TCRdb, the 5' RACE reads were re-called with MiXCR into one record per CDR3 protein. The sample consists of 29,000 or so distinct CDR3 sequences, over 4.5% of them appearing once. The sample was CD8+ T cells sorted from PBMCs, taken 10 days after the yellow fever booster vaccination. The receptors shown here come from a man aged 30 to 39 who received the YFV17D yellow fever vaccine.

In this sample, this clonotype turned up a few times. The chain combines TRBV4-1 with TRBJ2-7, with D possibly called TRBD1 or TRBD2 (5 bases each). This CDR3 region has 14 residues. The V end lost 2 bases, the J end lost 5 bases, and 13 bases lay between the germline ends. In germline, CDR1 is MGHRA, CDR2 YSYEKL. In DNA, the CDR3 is TGCGCCAGCAGCCAATGGGGAGACAGCGACGAGCAGTACTTC. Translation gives CASSQWGDSDEQYF.

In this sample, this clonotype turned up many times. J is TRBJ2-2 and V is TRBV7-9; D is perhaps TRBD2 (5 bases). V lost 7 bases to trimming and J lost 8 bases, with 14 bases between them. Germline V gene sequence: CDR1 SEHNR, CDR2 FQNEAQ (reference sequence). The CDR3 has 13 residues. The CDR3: CASTPTAGGELFF. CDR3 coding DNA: TGTGCCAGCACCCCCACTGCGGGTGGGGAGCTGTTTTTT.

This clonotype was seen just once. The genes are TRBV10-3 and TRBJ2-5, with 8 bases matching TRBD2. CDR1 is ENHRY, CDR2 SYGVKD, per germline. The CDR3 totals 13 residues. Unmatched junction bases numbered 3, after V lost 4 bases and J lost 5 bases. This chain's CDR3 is CAISGSSGETQYF. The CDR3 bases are TGTGCCATCAGTGGCTCTAGCGGGGAGACCCAGTACTTC.

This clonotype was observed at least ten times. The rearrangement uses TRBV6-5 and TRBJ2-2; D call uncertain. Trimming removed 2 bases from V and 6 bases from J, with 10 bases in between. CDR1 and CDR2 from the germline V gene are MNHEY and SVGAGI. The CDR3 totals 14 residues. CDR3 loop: CASSYLEGPGELFF. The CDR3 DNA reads TGTGCCAGCAGTTACCTGGAAGGGCCCGGGGAGCTGTTTTTT.

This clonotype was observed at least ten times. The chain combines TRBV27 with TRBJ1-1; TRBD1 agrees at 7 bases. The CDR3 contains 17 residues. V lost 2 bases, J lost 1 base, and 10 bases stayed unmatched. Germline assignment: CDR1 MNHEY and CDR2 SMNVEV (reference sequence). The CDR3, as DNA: TGTGCCAGCAGTTTAAGGGGACAGAAAGTAACGAACACTGAAGCTTTCTTT. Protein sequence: CASSLRGQKVTNTEAFF.

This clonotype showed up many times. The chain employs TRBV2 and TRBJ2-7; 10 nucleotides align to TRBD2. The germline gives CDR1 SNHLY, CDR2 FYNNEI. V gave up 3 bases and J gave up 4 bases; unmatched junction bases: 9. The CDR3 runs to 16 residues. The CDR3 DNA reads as TGTGCCAGCAGTGAGGGGGGGCCGGGACTAGCGTACGAGCAGTACTTC. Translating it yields CASSEGGPGLAYEQYF.

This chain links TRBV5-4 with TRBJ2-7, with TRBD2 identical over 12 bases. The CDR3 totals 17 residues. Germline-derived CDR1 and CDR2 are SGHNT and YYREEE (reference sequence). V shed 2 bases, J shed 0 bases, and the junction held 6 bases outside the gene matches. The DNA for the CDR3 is TGTGCCAGCAGCTTTTACGCTAGCGGGAGGGGCTCCTACGAGCAGTACTTC. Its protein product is CASSFYASGRGSYEQYF.

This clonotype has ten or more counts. CDR3 DNA: TGTGCCAGCAGTTACTCGACCGCTTCCACTGAAGCTTTCTTT. Translation gives CASSYSTASTEAFF. The V gene is TRBV6-5, the J gene TRBJ1-1, with unresolved D. The V gene lost 0 bases and the J gene lost 4 bases, with 9 bases spanning the gap. The CDR3 length is 14 residues. Per germline, CDR1 MNHEY and CDR2 SVGAGI.

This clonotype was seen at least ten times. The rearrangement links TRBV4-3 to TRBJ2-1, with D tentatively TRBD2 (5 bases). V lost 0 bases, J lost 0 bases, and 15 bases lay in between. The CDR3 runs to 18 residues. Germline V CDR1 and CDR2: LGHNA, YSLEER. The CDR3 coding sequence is TGCGCCAGCAGCCAAGACCCACTAGTCGAGAGCTCCTACAATGAGCAGTTCTTC. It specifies CASSQDPLVESSYNEQFF.

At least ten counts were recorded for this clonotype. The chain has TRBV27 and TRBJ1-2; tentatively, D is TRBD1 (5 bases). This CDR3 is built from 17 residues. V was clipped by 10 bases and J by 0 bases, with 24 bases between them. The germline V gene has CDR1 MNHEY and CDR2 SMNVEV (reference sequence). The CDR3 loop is CATYAIQDRTTNYGYTF. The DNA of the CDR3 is TGTGCCACCTACGCTATTCAAGACAGAACCACTAACTATGGCTACACCTTC.

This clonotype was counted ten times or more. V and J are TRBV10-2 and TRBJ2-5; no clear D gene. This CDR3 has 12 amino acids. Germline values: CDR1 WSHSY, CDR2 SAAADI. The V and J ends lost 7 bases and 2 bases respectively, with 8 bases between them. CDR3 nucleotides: TGCGCCAGCACGCTAGATCAAGAGACCCAGTACTTC. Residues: CASTLDQETQYF.

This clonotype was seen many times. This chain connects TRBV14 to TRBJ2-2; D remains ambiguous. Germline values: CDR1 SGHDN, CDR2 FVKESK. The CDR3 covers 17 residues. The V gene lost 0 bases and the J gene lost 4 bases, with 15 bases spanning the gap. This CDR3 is CASSQDWNRAFTGELFF. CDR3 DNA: TGTGCCAGCAGCCAAGATTGGAACCGGGCTTTCACCGGGGAGCTGTTTTTT.

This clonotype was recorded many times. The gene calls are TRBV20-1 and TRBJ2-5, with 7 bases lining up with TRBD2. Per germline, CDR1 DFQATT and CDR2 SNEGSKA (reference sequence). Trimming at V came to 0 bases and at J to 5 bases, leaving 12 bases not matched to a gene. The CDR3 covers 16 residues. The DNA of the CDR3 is TGCAGTGCTAGAGAAGGACGGTGGGAGGGAGGTGAGACCCAGTACTTC. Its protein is CSAREGRWEGGETQYF.

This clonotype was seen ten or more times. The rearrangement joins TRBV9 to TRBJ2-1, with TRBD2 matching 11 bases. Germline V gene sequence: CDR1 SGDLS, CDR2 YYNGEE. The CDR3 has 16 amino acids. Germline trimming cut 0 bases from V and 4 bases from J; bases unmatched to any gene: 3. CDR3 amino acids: CASSVARTSGYNEQFF. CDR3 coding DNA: TGTGCCAGCAGCGTAGCCCGGACTAGCGGGTACAATGAGCAGTTCTTC.

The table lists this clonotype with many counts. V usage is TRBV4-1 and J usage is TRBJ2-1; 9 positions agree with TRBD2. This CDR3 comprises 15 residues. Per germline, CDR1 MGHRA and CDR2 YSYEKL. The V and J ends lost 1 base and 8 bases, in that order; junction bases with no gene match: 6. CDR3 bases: TGCGCCAGCAGCCAAGTAGCGGGAGCCGTCTATGAGCAGTTCTTC. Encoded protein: CASSQVAGAVYEQFF.

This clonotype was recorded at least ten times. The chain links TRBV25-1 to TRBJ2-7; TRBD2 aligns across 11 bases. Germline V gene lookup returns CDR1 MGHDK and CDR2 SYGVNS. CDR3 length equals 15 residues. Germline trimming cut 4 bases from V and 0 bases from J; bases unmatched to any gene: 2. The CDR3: CASSATSGISYEQYF. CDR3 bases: TGTGCCAGCAGTGCGACTAGCGGGATCTCCTACGAGCAGTACTTC.

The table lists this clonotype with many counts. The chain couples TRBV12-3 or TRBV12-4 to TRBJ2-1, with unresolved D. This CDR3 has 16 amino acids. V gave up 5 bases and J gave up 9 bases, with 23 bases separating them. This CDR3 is CASSPSWQALEAEQFF. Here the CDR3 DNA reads TGTGCCAGCAGTCCCTCGTGGCAGGCCCTAGAGGCTGAGCAGTTCTTC.

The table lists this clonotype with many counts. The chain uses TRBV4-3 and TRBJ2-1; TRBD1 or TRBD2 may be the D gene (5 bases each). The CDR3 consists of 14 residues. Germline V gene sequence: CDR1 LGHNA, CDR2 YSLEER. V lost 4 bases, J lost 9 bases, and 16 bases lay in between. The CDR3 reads CASSPTQVGTEQFF. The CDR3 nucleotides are TGCGCCAGCAGCCCTACCCAGGTGGGGACTGAGCAGTTCTTC.

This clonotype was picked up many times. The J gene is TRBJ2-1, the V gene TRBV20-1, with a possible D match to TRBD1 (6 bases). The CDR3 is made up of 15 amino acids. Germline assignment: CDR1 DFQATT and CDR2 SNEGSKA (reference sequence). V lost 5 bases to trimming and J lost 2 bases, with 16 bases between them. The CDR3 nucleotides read TGCAGTGCTCCCCACCCCCAGGGGCCCTACAATGAGCAGTTCTTC. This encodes CSAPHPQGPYNEQFF.

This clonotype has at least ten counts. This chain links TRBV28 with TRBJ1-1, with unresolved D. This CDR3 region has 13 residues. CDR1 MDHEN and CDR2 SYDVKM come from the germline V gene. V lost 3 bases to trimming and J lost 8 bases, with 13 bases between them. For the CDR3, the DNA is TGTGCCAGCAGTTTTACCCTGAAGGGAGAAGCTTTCTTT. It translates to CASSFTLKGEAFF.

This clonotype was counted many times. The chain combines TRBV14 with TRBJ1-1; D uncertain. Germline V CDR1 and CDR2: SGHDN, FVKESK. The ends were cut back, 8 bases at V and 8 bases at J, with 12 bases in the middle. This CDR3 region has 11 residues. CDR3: CASHTSGEAFF. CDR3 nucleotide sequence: TGTGCCAGCCACACATCGGGGGAAGCTTTCTTT.

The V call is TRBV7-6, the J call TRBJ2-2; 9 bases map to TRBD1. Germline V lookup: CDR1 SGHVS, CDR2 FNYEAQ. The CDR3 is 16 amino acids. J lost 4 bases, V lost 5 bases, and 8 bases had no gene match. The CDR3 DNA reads TGTGCCAGCAGCCCAACCGGGACAGGGACCACCGGGGAGCTGTTTTTT. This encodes CASSPTGTGTTGELFF.

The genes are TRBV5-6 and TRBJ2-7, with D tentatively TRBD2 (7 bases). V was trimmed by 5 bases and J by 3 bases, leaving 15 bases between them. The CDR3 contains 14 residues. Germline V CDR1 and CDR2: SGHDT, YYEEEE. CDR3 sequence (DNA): TGTGCCAGCAGTCCGGGGGGCCTCCGCTACGAGCAGTACTTC. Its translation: CASSPGGLRYEQYF.

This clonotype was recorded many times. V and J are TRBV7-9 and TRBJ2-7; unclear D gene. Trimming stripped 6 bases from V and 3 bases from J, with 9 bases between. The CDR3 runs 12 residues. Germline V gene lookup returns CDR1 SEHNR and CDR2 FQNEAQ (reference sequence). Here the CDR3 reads CASRLESYEQYF. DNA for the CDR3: TGTGCCAGCAGGCTTGAGAGCTACGAGCAGTACTTC.

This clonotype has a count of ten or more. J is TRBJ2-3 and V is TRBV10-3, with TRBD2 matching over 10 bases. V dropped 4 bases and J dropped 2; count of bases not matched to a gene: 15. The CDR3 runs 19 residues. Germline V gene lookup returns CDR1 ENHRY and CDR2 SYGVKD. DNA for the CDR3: TGTGCCATCAGTGGAGCGGGAGGGCCGGCGAACCACCTCACAGATACGCAGTATTTT. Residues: CAISGAGGPANHLTDTQYF.

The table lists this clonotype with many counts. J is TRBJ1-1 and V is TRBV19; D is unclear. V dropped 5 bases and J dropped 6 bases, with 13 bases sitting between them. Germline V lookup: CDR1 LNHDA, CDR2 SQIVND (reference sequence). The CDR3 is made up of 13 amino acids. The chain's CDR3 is CASSAFSGAEAFF. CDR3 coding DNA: TGTGCCAGTAGTGCCTTCAGTGGGGCTGAAGCTTTCTTT.

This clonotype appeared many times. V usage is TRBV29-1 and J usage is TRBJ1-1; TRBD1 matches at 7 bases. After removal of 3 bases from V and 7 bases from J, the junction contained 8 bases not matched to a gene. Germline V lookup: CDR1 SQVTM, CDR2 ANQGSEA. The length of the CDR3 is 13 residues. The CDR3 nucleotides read TGCAGCGTTGACAGGGGGGGGCGGAATGAAGCTTTCTTT. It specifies CSVDRGGRNEAFF.

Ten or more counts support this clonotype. The CDR3 here is CASTGLALETQYF. The CDR3 region has the DNA TGTGCCAGCACCGGACTAGCCTTGGAGACCCAGTACTTC. The chain couples TRBV7-2 to TRBJ2-5, with 8 bases fitting TRBD2. Trimming took 7 bases from V and 5 from J; bases not matched to a gene: 6. CDR3 length: 13 residues. Germline V CDR1 and CDR2: SGHTA, FQGNSA. The whole variable domain, remainder taken from reference TRBV7-2 and TRBJ2-5, is GAGVSQSPSNKVTEKGKDVELRCDPISGHTALYWYRQSLGQGLEFLIYFQGNSAPDKSGLPSDRFSAERTGGSVSTLTIQRTQQEDSAVYLCASTGLALETQYFGPGTRLLVL.

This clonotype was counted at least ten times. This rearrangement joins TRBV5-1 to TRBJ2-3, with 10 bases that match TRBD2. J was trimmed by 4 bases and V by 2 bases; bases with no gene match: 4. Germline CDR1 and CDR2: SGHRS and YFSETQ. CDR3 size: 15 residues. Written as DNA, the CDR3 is TGCGCCAGCAGCTTTGGACTAGCGGAAGCAGATACGCAGTATTTT. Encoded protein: CASSFGLAEADTQYF.

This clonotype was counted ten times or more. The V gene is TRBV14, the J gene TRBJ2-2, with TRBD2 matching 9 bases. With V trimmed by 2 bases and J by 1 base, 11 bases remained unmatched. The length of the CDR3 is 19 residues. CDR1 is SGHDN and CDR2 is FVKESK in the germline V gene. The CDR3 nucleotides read TGTGCCAGCAGCCAACCACGGGGGACTAGCACTTTGAACACCGGGGAGCTGTTTTTT. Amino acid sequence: CASSQPRGTSTLNTGELFF.